This T cell receptor (beta chain) was retrieved from a study of blood T cell repertoires in COVID-19 (dated by TCRdb to about 2020). Regarding the research as a whole: Samples from collaborators originated in the United States, Italy and Spain and spanned both the acute and convalescent phases of COVID-19. Where HLA class I and class II types were available, the types were taken from metadata supplied by the sample provider, not from assay-based typing. A freely available public database, intended as a resource for researchers studying the immune response to SARS-CoV-2, is where the repertoires were released. Subjects who had been exposed to COVID-19, were actively infected with it, or had recovered from it provided the deeply sampled blood TCRbeta repertoires that made up the dataset. The samples were drawn from two sources: the first 160 participants of the ongoing ImmuneRACE study, and over 950 subjects contributed by 6 global collaborators. The material from the prospective study consisted of cDNA or gDNA derived from T cells, B-cell-depleted T cells, or PBMCs. The sample metadata nearly always contained a de-identified subject ID, COVID-19 status, age in years and sex.

Collaborating institutions collected whole blood in K2EDTA tubes following their own protocols. For TCRbeta analysis, collaborators shipped samples as frozen whole blood, isolated PBMCs, or DNA extracted from either of those sample types. Unmatched junction bases come to 9, with V trimmed by 5 bases and J by 6 bases. The CDR3 contains 15 residues, cysteine and phenylalanine counted. Only the CDR3 portion is preserved as DNA: 45 bases, with reading frame beginning at the first base. CDR1 SGHVS and CDR2 FQNEAQ are derived from the germline V gene. This clone was detected once. There is no known antigen for this receptor. No base-level quality is on record; no much larger clone is a single base apart. TCRbeta CDR3 regions were amplified from genomic DNA by means of the immunoSEQ Assay, a bias-controlled multiplex PCR. Processing in the source paper ran as follows. Within the assay, amplification of reference gene primers was used to estimate how many nucleated cells each sample contained. To quantify the absolute abundance of each unique TCRbeta CDR3 rearrangement, sequence reads were collapsed and filtered. For each sample, productive Simpson clonality was calculated as the square root of Simpson's diversity index across productive rearrangements. Entries here come from immuneACCESS through TCRdb and include only in-frame sequences with V and J called. Some clones fail to appear in such tables; in the studies checked, an unresolved V gene covers under half of the shortfall, and the cause of the remainder is unknown. V, J and clone size are taken as reported in that table, and D and trimming were inferred from the DNA itself. This sample has 80,000 to 130,000 clones in its table, and approximately 86% of those were observed once. Roughly 6.5% of the sample lies in the top ten.

The investigation overall reported the following: Clinical and demographic metadata were provided uncurated, with the amount varying by source and participant.

The origin of this receptor is a woman aged 55-70 years with acute or convalescent COVID-19. The specimen sequenced was peripheral blood. This chain joins TRBV7-8 to TRBJ2-4, with 8 bases aligning to TRBD1. This receptor carries the CDR3 CASSEDRVGGNIQYF. The DNA is as follows: TGTGCCAGCAGCGAGGACAGGGTAGGGGGAAACATTCAGTACTTC.